This T cell receptor (beta chain) comes out of a study of T cell repertoires in cytomegalovirus infection. About the research overall: Both recently identified HLA-C-restricted and well-studied HLA-B-restricted CMV epitopes were used in the study. Carrying CMV and the relevant HLA type showed in public TCR beta signatures.

The CDR3 sequence is 16 residues long. With 5 bases removed from V and 9 bases from J, the gap between germline ends came to 23 bases. Germline CDR1 reads MNHNS; CDR2 reads SASEGT. TCRdb reanalysed the reads using MiXCR and keeps one entry per CDR3 protein. The sample shows about a million distinct CDR3 sequences, about 33% of them seen only once. For this clonotype: The antigen remains undetermined.

Study findings and constraints: The cumulative frequency of public TCR beta families identified carriers of CMV plus the relevant HLA. It was HLA-C-restricted CMV-specific TCR beta clonotypes that dominated the response ex vivo.

The chain employs TRBV6-1 and TRBJ1-5; D call uncertain. This TCR was recovered from a human donor in good health (CMV status not recorded). Some clones in this sample may be carry-over from other donors' samples. The source was cultured CD8+ T cells from PBMCs, collected from culture after CMV antigen stimulation. The CDR3 here is CASSPSRVRLEWPQHF. CDR3 coding DNA: TGTGCCAGCAGTCCCTCACGAGTAAGGCTCGAATGGCCCCAGCATTTT.